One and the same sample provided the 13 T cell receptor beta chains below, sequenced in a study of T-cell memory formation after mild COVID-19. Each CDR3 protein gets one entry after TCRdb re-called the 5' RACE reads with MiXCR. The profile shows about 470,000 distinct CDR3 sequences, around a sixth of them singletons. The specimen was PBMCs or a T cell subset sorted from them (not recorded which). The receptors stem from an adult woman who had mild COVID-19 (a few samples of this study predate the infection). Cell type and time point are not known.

CDR3 sequence reads: CASSNPGTPRGYGYTF. The CDR3 DNA follows: TGTGCCAGCAGTAACCCGGGAACCCCCCGCGGCTATGGCTACACCTTC. The chain has TRBV5-6 and TRBJ1-2, with unresolved D. The CDR3 is made up of 16 amino acids. The germline CDR1 and CDR2 sequences are SGHDT and YYEEEE. Trimming cost V 5 bases and J 4 bases, with 21 bases left between them.

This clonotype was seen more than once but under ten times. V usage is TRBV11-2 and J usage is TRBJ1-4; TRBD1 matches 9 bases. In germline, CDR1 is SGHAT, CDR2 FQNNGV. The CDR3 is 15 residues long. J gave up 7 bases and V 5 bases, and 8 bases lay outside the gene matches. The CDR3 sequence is CASSPWTGAIEKLFF. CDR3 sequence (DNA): TGTGCCAGCAGCCCATGGACAGGGGCTATTGAAAAACTGTTTTTT.

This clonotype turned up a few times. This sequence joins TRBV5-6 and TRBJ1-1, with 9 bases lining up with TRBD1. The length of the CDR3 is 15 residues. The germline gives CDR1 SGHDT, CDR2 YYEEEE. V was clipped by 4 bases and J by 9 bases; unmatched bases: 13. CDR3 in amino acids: CASSTDGGTGLKAFF. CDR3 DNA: TGTGCCAGCAGCACCGACGGGGGGACAGGGTTGAAAGCTTTCTTT.

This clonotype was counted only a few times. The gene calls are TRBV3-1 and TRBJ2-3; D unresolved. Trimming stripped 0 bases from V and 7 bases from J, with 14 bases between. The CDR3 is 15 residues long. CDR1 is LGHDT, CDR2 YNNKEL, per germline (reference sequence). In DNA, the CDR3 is TGTGCCAGCAGCCAAGAAGGAACCTTTGGAAATACGCAGTATTTT. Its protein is CASSQEGTFGNTQYF.

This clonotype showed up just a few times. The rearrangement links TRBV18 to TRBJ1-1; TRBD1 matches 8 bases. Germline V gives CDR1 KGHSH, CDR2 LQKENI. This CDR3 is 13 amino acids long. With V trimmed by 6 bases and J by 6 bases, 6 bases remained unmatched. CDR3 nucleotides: TGTGCCAGCTCCGCAGGGGGCCCAGCTGAAGCTTTCTTT. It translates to CASSAGGPAEAFF.

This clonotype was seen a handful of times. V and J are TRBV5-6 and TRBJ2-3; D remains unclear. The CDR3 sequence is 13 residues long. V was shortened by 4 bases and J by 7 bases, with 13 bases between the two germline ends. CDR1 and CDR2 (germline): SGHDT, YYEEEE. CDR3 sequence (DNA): TGTGCCAGCAGCCGCCCTACGGTGAATACGCAGTATTTT. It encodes CASSRPTVNTQYF.

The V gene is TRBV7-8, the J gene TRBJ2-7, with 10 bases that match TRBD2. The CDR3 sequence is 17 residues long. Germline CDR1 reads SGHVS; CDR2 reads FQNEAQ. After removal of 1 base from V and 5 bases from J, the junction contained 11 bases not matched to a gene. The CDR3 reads CASSLDLAGALSDEQYF. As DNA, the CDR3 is TGTGCCAGCAGCTTAGACCTAGCGGGAGCGTTATCCGACGAGCAGTACTTC.

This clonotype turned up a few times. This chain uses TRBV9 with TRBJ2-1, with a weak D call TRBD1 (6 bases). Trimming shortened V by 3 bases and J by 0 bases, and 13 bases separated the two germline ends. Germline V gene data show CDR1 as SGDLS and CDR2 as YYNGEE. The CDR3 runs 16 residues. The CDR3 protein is CASSAHTGSSYNEQFF. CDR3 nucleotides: TGTGCCAGCAGCGCGCACACAGGGAGCTCCTACAATGAGCAGTTCTTC.

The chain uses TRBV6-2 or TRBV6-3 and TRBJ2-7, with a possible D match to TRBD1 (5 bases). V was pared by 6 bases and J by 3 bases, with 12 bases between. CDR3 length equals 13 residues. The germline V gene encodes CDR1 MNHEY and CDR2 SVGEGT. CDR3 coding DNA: TGTGCCAGCAGGGACAAGACGGGCTACGAGCAGTACTTC. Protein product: CASRDKTGYEQYF.

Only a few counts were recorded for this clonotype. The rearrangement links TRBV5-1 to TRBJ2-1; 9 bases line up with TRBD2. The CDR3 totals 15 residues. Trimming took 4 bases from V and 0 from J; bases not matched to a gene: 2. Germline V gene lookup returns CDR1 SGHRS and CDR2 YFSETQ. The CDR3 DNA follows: TGCGCCAGCAGCGAGCGGGAGGTCTCCTACAATGAGCAGTTCTTC. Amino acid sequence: CASSEREVSYNEQFF.

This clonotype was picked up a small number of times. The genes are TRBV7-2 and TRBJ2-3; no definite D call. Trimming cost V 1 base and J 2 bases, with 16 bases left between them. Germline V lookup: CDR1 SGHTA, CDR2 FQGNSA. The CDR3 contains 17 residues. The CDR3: CASSLVDRYLSTDTQYF. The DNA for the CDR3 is TGTGCCAGCAGCTTAGTAGACCGGTACCTATCCACAGATACGCAGTATTTT.

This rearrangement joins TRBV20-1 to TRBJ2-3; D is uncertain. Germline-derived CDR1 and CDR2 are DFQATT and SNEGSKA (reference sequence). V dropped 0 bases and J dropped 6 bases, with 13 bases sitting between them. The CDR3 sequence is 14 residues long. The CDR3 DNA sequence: TGCAGTGCTAGAGATCGTTGGGGTTACGATACGCAGTATTTT. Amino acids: CSARDRWGYDTQYF.

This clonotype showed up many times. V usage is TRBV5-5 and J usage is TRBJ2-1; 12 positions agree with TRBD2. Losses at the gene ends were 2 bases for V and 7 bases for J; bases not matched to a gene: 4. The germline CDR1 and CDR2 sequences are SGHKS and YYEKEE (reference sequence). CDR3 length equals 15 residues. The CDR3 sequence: CASSFASGRDNEQFF. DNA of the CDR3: TGTGCCAGCAGCTTTGCTAGCGGGAGGGATAATGAGCAGTTCTTC.